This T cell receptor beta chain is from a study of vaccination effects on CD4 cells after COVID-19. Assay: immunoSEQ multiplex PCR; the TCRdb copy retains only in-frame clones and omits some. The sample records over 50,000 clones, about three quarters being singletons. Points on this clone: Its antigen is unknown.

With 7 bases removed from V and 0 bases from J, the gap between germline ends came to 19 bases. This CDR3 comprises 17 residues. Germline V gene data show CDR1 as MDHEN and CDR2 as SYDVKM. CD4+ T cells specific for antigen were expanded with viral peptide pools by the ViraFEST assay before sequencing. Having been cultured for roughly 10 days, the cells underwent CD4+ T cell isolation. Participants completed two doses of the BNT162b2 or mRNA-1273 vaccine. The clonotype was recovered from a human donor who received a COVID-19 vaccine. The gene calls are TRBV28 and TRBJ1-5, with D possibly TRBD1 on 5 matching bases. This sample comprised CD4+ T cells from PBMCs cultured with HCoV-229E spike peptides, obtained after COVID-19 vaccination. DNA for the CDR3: TGTGCCAGCACCCTCAGACGGGGACTTCATAGCAATCAGCCCCAGCATTTT. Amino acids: CASTLRRGLHSNQPQHF.